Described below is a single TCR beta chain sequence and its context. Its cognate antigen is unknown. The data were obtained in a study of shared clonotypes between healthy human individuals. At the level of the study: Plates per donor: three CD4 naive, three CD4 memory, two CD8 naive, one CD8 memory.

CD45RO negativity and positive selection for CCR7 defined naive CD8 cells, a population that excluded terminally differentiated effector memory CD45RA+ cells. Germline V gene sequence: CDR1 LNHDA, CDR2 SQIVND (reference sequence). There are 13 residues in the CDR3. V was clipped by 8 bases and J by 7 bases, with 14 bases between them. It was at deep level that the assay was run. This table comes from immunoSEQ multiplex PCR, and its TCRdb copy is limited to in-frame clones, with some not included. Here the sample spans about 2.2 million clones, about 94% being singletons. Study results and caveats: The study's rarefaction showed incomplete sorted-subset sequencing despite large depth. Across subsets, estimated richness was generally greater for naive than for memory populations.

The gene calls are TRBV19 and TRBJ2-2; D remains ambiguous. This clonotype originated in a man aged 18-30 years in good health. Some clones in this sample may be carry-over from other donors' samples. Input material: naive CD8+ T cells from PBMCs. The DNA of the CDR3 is TGTGCCAGTGGTGAGACTGCAGGCGGGGAGCTGTTTTTT. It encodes CASGETAGGELFF.